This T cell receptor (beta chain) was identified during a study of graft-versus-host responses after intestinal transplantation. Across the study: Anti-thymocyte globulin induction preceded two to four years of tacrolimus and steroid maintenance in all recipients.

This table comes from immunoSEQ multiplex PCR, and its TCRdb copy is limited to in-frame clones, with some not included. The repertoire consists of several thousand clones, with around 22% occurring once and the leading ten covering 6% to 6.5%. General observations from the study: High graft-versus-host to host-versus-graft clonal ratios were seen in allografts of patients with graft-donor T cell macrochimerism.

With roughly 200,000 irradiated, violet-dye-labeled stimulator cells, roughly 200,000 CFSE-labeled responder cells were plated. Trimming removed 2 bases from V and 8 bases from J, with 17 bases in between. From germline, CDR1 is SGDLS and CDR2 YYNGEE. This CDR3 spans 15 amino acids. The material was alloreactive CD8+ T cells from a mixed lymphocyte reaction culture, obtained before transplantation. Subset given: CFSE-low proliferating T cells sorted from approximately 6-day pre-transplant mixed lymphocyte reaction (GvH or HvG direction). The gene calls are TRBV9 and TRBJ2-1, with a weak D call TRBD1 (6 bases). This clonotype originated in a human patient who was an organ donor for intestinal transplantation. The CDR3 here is CASSVPGQIGDEQFF. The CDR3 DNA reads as TGTGCCAGCAGCGTCCCGGGACAAATAGGTGATGAGCAGTTCTTC.